This record concerns one T cell receptor (beta chain) sequence. MiXCR, applied by TCRdb to the 5' RACE reads, yields one record per CDR3 protein. In the table there are fewer than 900,000 distinct CDR3 sequences, 15% to 20% of which are singletons. The CDR3 extends over 14 amino acids. Unmatched junction bases numbered 8, after V lost 4 bases and J lost 4 bases. From germline, CDR1 is SQVTM and CDR2 ANQGSEA. The data stem from a study of identical twins. The sample also formed part of further work on T cells expressing NK-cell markers.

The specimen was PBMCs. The chain links TRBV29-1 to TRBJ1-1; 8 positions agree with TRBD1. The receptor's source is a woman aged 18-30 years in good health. The CDR3, as DNA: TGCAGCGTTGGCCTGAACAGGGGGGGCACTGAAGCTTTCTTT. Residues: CSVGLNRGGTEAFF.